Listed here are 23 T cell receptor beta chains from one sample, sequenced in a study of blood T cell repertoires in COVID-19. Assay: immunoSEQ multiplex PCR; the TCRdb copy retains only in-frame clones and omits some. The sample consists of 150,000 or so clones, approximately 80% of them appearing once. Sequenced input: PBMCs or T cells enriched from blood (not recorded which). Receptor source: a man in his 70s who had been exposed to COVID-19.

This clone was observed a few times. A read error is likely, as this CDR3 ends without the conserved phenylalanine or tryptophan. The DNA is left out, because the CDR3 cannot be placed on it with certainty; the CDR3 is given as TCRdb lists it. The rearrangement joins TRBV4-1 to TRBJ2-4; the table's D call TRBD2 went unverified against the DNA. Including both end residues, the CDR3 is 10 amino acids long. Germline V gene data show CDR1 as MGHRA and CDR2 as YSYEKL. The CDR3 loop is CALRAGGRQP.

J is TRBJ1-1 and V is TRBV5-1; D ambiguous. Germline CDR1 reads SGHRS; CDR2 reads YFSETQ. V dropped 1 base and J dropped 2 bases, with 12 bases sitting between them. CDR3 length: 15 residues. The CDR3, as DNA: TGCGCCAGCAGCTTGTCCGGGTTGCTAAACACTGAAGCTTTCTTT. It translates to CASSLSGLLNTEAFF.

This clone has just one count. This sequence joins TRBV5-5 and TRBJ1-2; tentatively, D is TRBD1 (6 bases). Germline loops: CDR1 SGHKS, CDR2 YYEKEE (reference sequence). V lost 4 bases to trimming and J lost 5 bases, with 15 bases between them. This CDR3 is 14 amino acids long. The chain's CDR3 is CASSPNRVAYGYTF. The CDR3 region has the DNA TGTGCCAGCAGCCCGAACAGGGTAGCGTATGGCTACACCTTC.

The chain uses TRBV7-2 and TRBJ1-5; a weak D match, TRBD1 (5 bases). The CDR3 runs 16 residues. Germline lookup yields CDR1 SGHTA and CDR2 FQGNSA. V gave up 1 base and J gave up 2 bases, with 12 bases separating them. In DNA form, the CDR3 reads TGTGCCAGCAGCTTAGACTCCAGGGTGGGCAATCAGCCCCAGCATTTT. It encodes CASSLDSRVGNQPQHF.

The V gene is TRBV27, the J gene TRBJ2-2; 8 bases align to TRBD2. Trimming removed 9 bases from V and 6 bases from J; junction bases left unmatched: 6. Germline V gene lookup returns CDR1 MNHEY and CDR2 SMNVEV (reference sequence). This CDR3 has 13 amino acids. CDR3 nucleotide sequence: TGTGCCAGTCGACTAGCGAGGGCCGGGGAGCTGTTTTTT. It yields the protein CASRLARAGELFF.

Concerning this clone itself: This CDR3 is also generated by other DNA sequences in the sample. V gene TRBV15 combines with J gene TRBJ2-7; D is perhaps TRBD2 (5 bases). V was cut by 0 bases and J by 4 bases, with 7 bases left in between. The CDR3 runs to 13 residues. In germline, CDR1 is LNHNV, CDR2 YYDKDF (reference sequence). Written as DNA, the CDR3 is TGTGCCACCAGCAGAGACCCGGGGTACGAGCAGTACTTC. Translated: CATSRDPGYEQYF.

This chain joins TRBV7-2 and TRBJ1-4; the D gene is possibly TRBD1 (6 bases). Trimming took 5 bases from V and 8 from J, leaving 15 bases between them. The CDR3 consists of 14 residues. The V gene's germline CDR1 is SGHTA and CDR2 FQGNSA. The DNA for the CDR3 is TGTGCCAGCAGCCCGGGGGGGGCCGGGGAAAAACTGTTTTTT. As protein: CASSPGGAGEKLFF.

The V and J genes are TRBV28 and TRBJ1-3; TRBD1 matches at 9 bases. The CDR3 covers 15 residues. The germline V gene has CDR1 MDHEN and CDR2 SYDVKM. V lost 4 bases, J lost 4 bases, and 5 bases stayed unmatched. The DNA for the CDR3 is TGTGCCAGCAGTTCCTCCGGGACAGGGGGAAACACCATATATTTT. Translation: CASSSSGTGGNTIYF. The whole variable domain, remainder taken from reference TRBV28 and TRBJ1-3, is DVKVTQSSRYLVKRTGEKVFLECVQDMDHENMFWYRQDPGLGLRLIYFSYDVKMKEKGDIPEGYSVSREKKERFSLILESASTNQTSMYLCASSSSGTGGNTIYFGEGSWLTVV.

This clone was recorded a few times. V gene TRBV14 combines with J gene TRBJ1-2; D remains ambiguous. Germline V gene lookup returns CDR1 SGHDN and CDR2 FVKESK. The CDR3 loop spans 14 amino acids. Trimming removed 0 bases at V and 7 bases at J, with 12 bases between. The CDR3 region has the DNA TGTGCCAGCAGCCAAGAAACCTCTAGTAGTGGCTACACCTTC. This sequence encodes CASSQETSSSGYTF.

DNA for the CDR3: TGCGCCAGCAGTGGACTTGAGACAGGGGTCACTGAAGCTTTCTTT. It specifies CASSGLETGVTEAFF. The rearrangement joins TRBV10-1 to TRBJ1-1, with 8 bases aligning to TRBD1. Germline V gives CDR1 WNHNN, CDR2 SYGVQD (reference sequence). This CDR3 contains 15 residues. V lost 4 bases to trimming and J lost 4 bases; unmatched junction nucleotides: 8.

This rearrangement joins TRBV5-4 to TRBJ1-5, with 7 bases identical to TRBD1. In germline, CDR1 is SGHNT, CDR2 YYREEE (reference sequence). The V segment lost 4 bases and the J segment 2 bases; nucleotides outside the gene matches: 3. The CDR3 is made up of 14 amino acids. The CDR3 bases are TGTGCCAGCAGCGTTACAGGGGGCAATCAGCCCCAGCATTTT. As protein: CASSVTGGNQPQHF.

CDR3 amino acids: CASRVGELNTEAFF. The CDR3 DNA sequence: TGTGCCAGTAGAGTAGGGGAACTGAACACTGAAGCTTTCTTT. The rearrangement links TRBV19 to TRBJ1-1, with D perhaps matching TRBD1 (5 bases). Germline CDR1 LNHDA, CDR2 SQIVND (reference sequence). The CDR3 sequence is 14 residues long. V was pared by 6 bases and J by 0 bases, with 11 bases between.

The chain is built from TRBV6-2 or TRBV6-3 and TRBJ1-5; D gene unclear. Germline V gene sequence: CDR1 MNHEY, CDR2 SVGEGT. This CDR3 is built from 15 residues. V lost 0 bases and J 1 base, leaving 7 bases between the germline ends. CDR3 amino acids: CASSYSRHSNQPQHF. The CDR3 coding sequence is TGTGCCAGCAGTTACTCGAGGCACAGCAATCAGCCCCAGCATTTT.

This clone has only one observation. This chain joins TRBV5-1 and TRBJ2-7; TRBD1 is a possible D gene (5 bases). This CDR3 has 15 amino acids. V was pared by 1 base and J by 0 bases, with 11 bases between. Germline V gene data show CDR1 as SGHRS and CDR2 as YFSETQ. CDR3 sequence reads: CASSLTGGSSYEQYF. The CDR3 DNA follows: TGCGCCAGCAGCTTGACAGGCGGTAGCTCCTACGAGCAGTACTTC.

The genes are TRBV29-1 and TRBJ2-3; TRBD2 might be the D (7 bases). Germline V gives CDR1 SQVTM, CDR2 ANQGSEA. Trimming took 1 base from V and 3 from J, leaving 14 bases between them. The CDR3 extends over 15 amino acids. CDR3 nucleotides: TGCAGCGTTGAAGTGGGGGGGCGAGGGACAGATACGCAGTATTTT. This gives the protein CSVEVGGRGTDTQYF.

The rearrangement joins TRBV7-8 to TRBJ2-1; 8 nucleotides agree with TRBD2. Germline CDR1 and CDR2: SGHVS and FQNEAQ. The ends lost 5 bases at V and 9 bases at J; junction bases unmatched: 6. CDR3 length: 13 amino acids. The CDR3 reads CASSPGTRSEQFF. The CDR3 DNA sequence: TGTGCCAGCAGCCCCGGGACTAGGAGTGAGCAGTTCTTC.

The chain joins TRBV3-1 (or the pseudogene TRBV3-2) to TRBJ1-4; D is ambiguous. The CDR3 is 13 residues long. The germline CDR1 and CDR2 sequences are LGHDT and YNNKEL (reference sequence). The V end lost 4 bases, the J end lost 2 bases, and 5 bases lay between the germline ends. CDR3 in amino acids: CASSRQTNEKLFF. The CDR3 DNA follows: TGTGCCAGCAGCCGGCAGACTAATGAAAAACTGTTTTTT.

The rearrangement joins TRBV6-5 to TRBJ2-7; D may be TRBD2 (5 bases). The CDR3 has 12 residues. V was cut by 8 bases and J by 3 bases, with 11 bases left in between. The germline CDR1 and CDR2 sequences are MNHEY and SVGAGI. The CDR3 DNA is TGTGCCAGCCGGAGAGAGGGCTACGAGCAGTACTTC. Amino acids: CASRREGYEQYF.

V and J are TRBV18 and TRBJ1-5; D is possibly TRBD1 (5 bases). Deletions cut 2 bases from V and 2 bases from J, with 13 bases between. Germline loops: CDR1 KGHSH, CDR2 LQKENI. This CDR3 contains 16 residues. The CDR3 sequence: CASSPVGRGGNQPQHF. The CDR3 coding sequence is TGTGCCAGCTCACCAGTGGGGCGGGGTGGCAATCAGCCCCAGCATTTT.

About this clone itself: The junction differs from germline at one of its ends, possibly a read error. The chain links TRBV19 to TRBJ2-3; the D is unclear. CDR1 LNHDA and CDR2 SQIVND come from the germline V gene (reference sequence). This CDR3 has 11 residues. The chain's CDR3 is CASSISRREAF. The CDR3 DNA follows: TGTGCCAGTAGTATCTCCCGCCGTGAGGCTTTT.

This clone was seen once. The J gene is TRBJ1-4, the V gene TRBV2, with no clear D. With 1 base removed from V and 4 bases from J, the gap between germline ends came to 10 bases. This CDR3 region has 15 residues. Germline V lookup: CDR1 SNHLY, CDR2 FYNNEI. CDR3 DNA: TGTGCCAGCAGTGAAGACCCGGGTCTTAATGAAAAACTGTTTTTT. This codes for CASSEDPGLNEKLFF.

The genes are TRBV4-1 and TRBJ1-3; D gene unclear. Germline-derived CDR1 and CDR2 are MGHRA and YSYEKL. This CDR3 contains 15 residues. V was pared by 1 base and J by 3 bases, with 10 bases between. This CDR3 is CASSQGAGSGNTIYF. The CDR3 DNA sequence: TGCGCCAGCAGCCAAGGGGCGGGGAGTGGAAACACCATATATTTT.

The chain employs TRBV14 and TRBJ2-7; D may be TRBD1 (6 bases). The CDR3 covers 13 residues. V was clipped by 4 bases and J by 6 bases, with 13 bases between them. Germline V gene sequence: CDR1 SGHDN, CDR2 FVKESK. The CDR3 here is CASSLGANAEQYF. DNA of the CDR3: TGTGCCAGCAGCCTGGGGGCAAACGCCGAGCAGTACTTC.